The T cell receptor beta chain under discussion was sequenced for a study of control samples from healthy donors and cancer patients. The assay was immunoSEQ multiplex PCR, and TCRdb's table has in-frame clones only and misses some. Among around 110,000 clones, around 89% were seen once, and the ten largest hold 1.1%. The CDR3 is 17 amino acids. Unmatched junction bases numbered 12, after V lost 7 bases and J lost 7 bases. Germline CDR1 MDHEN, CDR2 SYDVKM. V is TRBV28 and J is TRBJ2-1, with TRBD2 identical over 14 bases. The sequence came from a woman in her 50s with colorectal cancer. Sequenced: PBMCs. CDR3 sequence (DNA): TGTGCCAGCAAGGGACTAGCGGGAGCAGGGATCCCAAATGAGCAGTTCTTC. This codes for CASKGLAGAGIPNEQFF. Filled out from reference TRBV28 and TRBJ2-1, the complete variable domain reads DVKVTQSSRYLVKRTGEKVFLECVQDMDHENMFWYRQDPGLGLRLIYFSYDVKMKEKGDIPEGYSVSREKKERFSLILESASTNQTSMYLCASKGLAGAGIPNEQFFGPGTRLTVL.